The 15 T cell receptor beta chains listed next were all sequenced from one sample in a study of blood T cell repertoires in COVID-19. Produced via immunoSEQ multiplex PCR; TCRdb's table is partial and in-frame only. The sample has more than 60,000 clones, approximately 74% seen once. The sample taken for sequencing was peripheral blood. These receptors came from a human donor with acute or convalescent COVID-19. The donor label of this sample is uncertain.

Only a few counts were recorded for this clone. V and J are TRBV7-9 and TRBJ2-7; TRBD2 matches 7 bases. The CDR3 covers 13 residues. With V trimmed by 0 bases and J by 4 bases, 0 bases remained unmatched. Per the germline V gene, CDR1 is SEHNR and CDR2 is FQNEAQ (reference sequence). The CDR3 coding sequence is TGTGCCAGCAGCTTAGCAGCGGGGTACGAGCAGTACGTC. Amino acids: CASSLAAGYEQYV.

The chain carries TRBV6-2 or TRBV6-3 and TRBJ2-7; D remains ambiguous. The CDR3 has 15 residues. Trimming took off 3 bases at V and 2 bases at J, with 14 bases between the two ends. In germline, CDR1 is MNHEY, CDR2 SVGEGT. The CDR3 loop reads CASSYRGPSPYEQYF. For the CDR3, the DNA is TGTGCCAGCAGTTATCGCGGTCCCTCCCCCTACGAGCAGTACTTC.

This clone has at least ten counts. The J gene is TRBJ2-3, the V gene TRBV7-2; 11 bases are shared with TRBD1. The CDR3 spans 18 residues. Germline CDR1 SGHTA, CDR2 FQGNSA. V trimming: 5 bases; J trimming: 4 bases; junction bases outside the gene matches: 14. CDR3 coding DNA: TGTGCCAGCAGCCCGTTTCGCGGGACAGGGGGAAACGCAGATACGCAGTATTTT. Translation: CASSPFRGTGGNADTQYF. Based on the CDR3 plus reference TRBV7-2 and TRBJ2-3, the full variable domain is GAGVSQSPSNKVTEKGKDVELRCDPISGHTALYWYRQSLGQGLEFLIYFQGNSAPDKSGLPSDRFSAERTGGSVSTLTIQRTQQEDSAVYLCASSPFRGTGGNADTQYFGPGTRLTVL.

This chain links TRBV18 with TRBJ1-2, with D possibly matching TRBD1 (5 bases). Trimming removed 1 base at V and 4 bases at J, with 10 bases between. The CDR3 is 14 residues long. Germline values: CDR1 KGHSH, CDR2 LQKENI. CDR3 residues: CASSPRRETYGYTF. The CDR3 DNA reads TGTGCCAGCTCACCACGCAGGGAAACCTATGGCTACACCTTC.

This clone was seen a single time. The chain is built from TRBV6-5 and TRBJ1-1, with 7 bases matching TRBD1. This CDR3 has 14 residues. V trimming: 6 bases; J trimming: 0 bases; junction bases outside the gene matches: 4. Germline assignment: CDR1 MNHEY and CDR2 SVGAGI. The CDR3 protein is CASSVDRLNTEAFF. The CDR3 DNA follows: TGTGCCAGCAGCGTGGACAGGTTGAACACTGAAGCTTTCTTT.

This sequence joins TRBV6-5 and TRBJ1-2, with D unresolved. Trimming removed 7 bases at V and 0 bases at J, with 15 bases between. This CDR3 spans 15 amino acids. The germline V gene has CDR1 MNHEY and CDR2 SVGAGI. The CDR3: CASIIRGGSNYGYTF. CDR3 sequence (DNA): TGTGCCAGCATAATACGAGGAGGTTCTAACTATGGCTACACCTTC.

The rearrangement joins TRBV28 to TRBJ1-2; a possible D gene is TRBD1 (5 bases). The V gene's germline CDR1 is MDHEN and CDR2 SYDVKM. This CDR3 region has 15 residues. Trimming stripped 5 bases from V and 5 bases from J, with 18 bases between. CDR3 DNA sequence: TGTGCCAGCAGTCCCCGGATAGGGGCGGGATATGGCTACACCTTC. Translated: CASSPRIGAGYGYTF.

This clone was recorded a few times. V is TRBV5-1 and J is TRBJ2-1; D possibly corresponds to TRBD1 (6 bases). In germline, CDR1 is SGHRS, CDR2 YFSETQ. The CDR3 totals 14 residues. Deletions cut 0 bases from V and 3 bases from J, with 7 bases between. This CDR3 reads CASSLEGDYNEQFF. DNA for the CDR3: TGCGCCAGCAGCTTGGAGGGGGACTACAATGAGCAGTTCTTC.

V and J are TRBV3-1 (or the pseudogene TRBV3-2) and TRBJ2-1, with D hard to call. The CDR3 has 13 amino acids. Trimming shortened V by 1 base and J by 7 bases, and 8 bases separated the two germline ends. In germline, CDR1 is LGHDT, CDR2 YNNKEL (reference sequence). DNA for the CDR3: TGTGCCAGCAGCCAAGCTGCGGTAAATGAGCAGTTCTTC. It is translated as CASSQAAVNEQFF.

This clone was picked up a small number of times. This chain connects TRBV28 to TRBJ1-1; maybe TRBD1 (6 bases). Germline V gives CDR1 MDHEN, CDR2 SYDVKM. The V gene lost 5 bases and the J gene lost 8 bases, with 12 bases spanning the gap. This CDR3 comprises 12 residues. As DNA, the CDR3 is TGTGCCAGCAGTCAACAGGGCCGGGAAGCTTTCTTT. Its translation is CASSQQGREAFF.

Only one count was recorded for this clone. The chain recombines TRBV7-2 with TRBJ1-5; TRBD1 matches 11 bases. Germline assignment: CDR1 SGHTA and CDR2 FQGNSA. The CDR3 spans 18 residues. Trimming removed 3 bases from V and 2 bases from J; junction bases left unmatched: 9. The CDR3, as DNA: TGTGCCAGCAGCTTGGGGACAGGGGGTCCCATTGGCAATCAGCCCCAGCATTTT. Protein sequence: CASSLGTGGPIGNQPQHF.

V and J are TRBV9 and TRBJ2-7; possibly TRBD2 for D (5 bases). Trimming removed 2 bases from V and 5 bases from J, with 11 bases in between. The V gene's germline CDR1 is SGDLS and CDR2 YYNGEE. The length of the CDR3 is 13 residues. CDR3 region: CASSVGLQNEQYF. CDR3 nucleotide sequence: TGTGCCAGCAGCGTCGGACTCCAAAACGAGCAGTACTTC.

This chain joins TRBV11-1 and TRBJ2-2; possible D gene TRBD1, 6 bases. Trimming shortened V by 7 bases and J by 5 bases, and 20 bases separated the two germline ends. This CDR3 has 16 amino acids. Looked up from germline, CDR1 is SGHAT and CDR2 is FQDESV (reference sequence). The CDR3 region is CASTLGAGARTGELFF. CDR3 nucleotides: TGTGCCAGCACCCTGGGGGCAGGGGCGCGTACCGGGGAGCTGTTTTTT. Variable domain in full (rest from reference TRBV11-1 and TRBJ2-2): EAEVAQSPRYKITEKSQAVAFWCDPISGHATLYWYRQILGQGPELLVQFQDESVVDDSQLPKDRFSAERLKGVDSTLKIQPAELGDSAMYLCASTLGAGARTGELFFGEGSRLTVL.

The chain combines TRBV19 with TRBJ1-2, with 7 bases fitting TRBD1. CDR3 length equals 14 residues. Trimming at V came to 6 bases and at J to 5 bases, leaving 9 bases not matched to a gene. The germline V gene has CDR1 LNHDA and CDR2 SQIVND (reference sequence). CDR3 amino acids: CASRSQGGLYGYTF. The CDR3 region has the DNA TGTGCCAGTAGGTCCCAGGGGGGACTTTATGGCTACACCTTC.

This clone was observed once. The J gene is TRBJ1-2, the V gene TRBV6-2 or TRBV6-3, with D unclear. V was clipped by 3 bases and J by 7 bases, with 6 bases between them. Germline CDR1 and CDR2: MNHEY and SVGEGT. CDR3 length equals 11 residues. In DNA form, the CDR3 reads TGTGCCAGCAGTTATCAGATTGGCTACACCTTC. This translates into CASSYQIGYTF.